Listed here are 12 T cell receptor beta chains from one sample, sequenced in a study of cytomegalovirus exposure and HLA in healthy donors. The PCR made use of 60 Vbeta and 13 Jbeta primers. Assay used: immunoSEQ multiplex PCR; TCRdb lists only in-frame clones, some missing. The sample has tens of thousands of clones, 82% seen once; the top ten hold about 1.9%. The source material was PBMCs. These receptors all stem from a man between 18 and 29 years old in good health and CMV-seronegative.

The chain uses TRBV28 and TRBJ1-5, with D perhaps matching TRBD1 (6 bases). Germline CDR1 is MDHEN and CDR2 is SYDVKM. This CDR3 has 15 residues. V dropped 7 bases and J dropped 6 bases, with 19 bases sitting between them. CDR3 amino acids: CASTPSGAWGQPQHF. CDR3 nucleotide sequence: TGTGCCAGCACTCCATCAGGGGCTTGGGGTCAGCCCCAGCATTTT.

This chain connects TRBV7-2 to TRBJ1-5; 12 bases agree with TRBD1. CDR1 SGHTA and CDR2 FQGNSA come from the germline V gene. The CDR3 contains 15 residues. V gave up 4 bases and J gave up 6 bases; unmatched junction bases: 4. The CDR3 is CASSSGQGAGQPQHF. CDR3 DNA sequence: TGTGCCAGCAGCTCGGGACAGGGGGCTGGTCAGCCCCAGCATTTT.

This clone is medium-sized in the sample. In nucleotides, the CDR3 is TGTGCCAGCAGCCCACCCGGACAGGTGTCTGAAGCTTTCTTT. Amino acids: CASSPPGQVSEAFF. The V and J genes are TRBV28 and TRBJ1-1; 7 bases fit TRBD1. Losses at the gene ends were 6 bases for V and 6 bases for J; bases not matched to a gene: 10. The CDR3 totals 14 residues. CDR1 is MDHEN, CDR2 SYDVKM, per germline.

The gene calls are TRBV7-2 and TRBJ1-5; no reliable D call. V was pared by 5 bases and J by 2 bases, with 16 bases between. The CDR3 runs to 16 residues. Germline V lookup: CDR1 SGHTA, CDR2 FQGNSA. CDR3 coding DNA: TGTGCCAGCAGCCCCGGTCGAGACAACGGCAATCAGCCCCAGCATTTT. This encodes CASSPGRDNGNQPQHF.

The chain uses TRBV4-2 and TRBJ2-2, with TRBD1 identical over 7 bases. Germline V CDR1 and CDR2: LGHNA, YNFKEQ. J lost 1 base, V lost 4 bases, and 9 bases had no gene match. CDR3 length: 17 residues. The CDR3 sequence is CASSPMLRDRNTGELFF. The CDR3 bases are TGTGCCAGCAGCCCCATGCTCAGGGACAGGAACACCGGGGAGCTGTTTTTT.

The rearrangement uses TRBV29-1 and TRBJ2-5, with D maybe TRBD2 (7 bases). CDR3 size: 15 residues. V lost 6 bases and J 0 bases, leaving 17 bases between the germline ends. Germline V CDR1 and CDR2: SQVTM, ANQGSEA. The CDR3 protein is CSVLKGRGYQETQYF. DNA for the CDR3: TGCAGCGTCCTCAAGGGGAGGGGGTACCAAGAGACCCAGTACTTC.

This chain joins TRBV7-9 and TRBJ2-2, with 8 bases identical to TRBD2. J gave up 6 bases and V 4 bases, and 16 bases lay outside the gene matches. CDR1 is SEHNR and CDR2 is FQNEAQ in the germline V gene (reference sequence). The length of the CDR3 is 18 residues. The CDR3 here is CASSSSRVSGRRAGELFF. The CDR3 DNA is TGTGCCAGCAGCTCAAGTCGGGTCAGCGGGAGAAGGGCCGGGGAGCTGTTTTTT.

V gene TRBV6-5 combines with J gene TRBJ2-7; no firm D call. There are 11 residues in the CDR3. Looked up from germline, CDR1 is MNHEY and CDR2 is SVGAGI. Between the trimmed V and J ends, which lost 2 bases and 6 bases, there was a span of 5 bases. The CDR3 region is CASSYLGEQYF. In DNA form, the CDR3 reads TGTGCCAGCAGTTACCTCGGCGAGCAGTACTTC.

The J gene is TRBJ1-2, the V gene TRBV13; D remains unclear. Trimming left V 0 bases short and J 6 bases short, with 20 bases between. The CDR3 is made up of 17 amino acids. The V gene's germline CDR1 is PRHDT and CDR2 FYEKMQ (reference sequence). The CDR3 DNA sequence: TGTGCCAGCAGCTTAGGCCTAATAACACGAGGGAAGGATGGCTACACCTTC. It is translated as CASSLGLITRGKDGYTF. Full variable domain (missing parts from reference TRBV13 and TRBJ1-2): AAGVIQSPRHLIKEKRETATLKCYPIPRHDTVYWYQQGPGQDPQFLISFYEKMQSDKGSIPDRFSAQQFSDYHSELNMSSLELGDSALYFCASSLGLITRGKDGYTFGSGTRLTVV.

The rearrangement links TRBV5-4 to TRBJ2-7; 9 positions agree with TRBD1. This CDR3 spans 15 amino acids. Germline assignment: CDR1 SGHNT and CDR2 YYREEE (reference sequence). After removal of 3 bases from V and 7 bases from J, the junction contained 11 bases not matched to a gene. CDR3 in DNA: TGTGCCAGCAGCTCAACCGGGACAGGGTCTAGGGAGCAGTACTTC. Amino acid sequence: CASSSTGTGSREQYF. The variable domain in full, with the rest retrieved from reference TRBV5-4 and TRBJ2-7, is ETGVTQSPTHLIKTRGQQVTLRCSSQSGHNTVSWYQQALGQGPQFIFQYYREEENGRGNFPPRFSGLQFPNYSSELNVNALELDDSALYLCASSSTGTGSREQYFGPGTRLTVT.

The chain's CDR3 is CASSLWQGKSGANVLTF. CDR3 nucleotides: TGTGCCAGCAGCTTATGGCAGGGTAAATCTGGGGCCAACGTCCTGACTTTC. The V gene is TRBV11-2, the J gene TRBJ2-6; D might be TRBD1 (5 bases). The germline CDR1 and CDR2 sequences are SGHAT and FQNNGV. Trimming took off 2 bases at V and 1 base at J, with 12 bases between the two ends. The CDR3 is 17 residues long.

This clone was found once. The rearrangement uses TRBV2 and TRBJ1-1, with D uncertain. Germline values: CDR1 SNHLY, CDR2 FYNNEI. The CDR3 has 13 amino acids. V gave up 6 bases and J gave up 6 bases, with 14 bases separating them. The CDR3 DNA reads TGTGCCAGCAGAAACTTGGTTTCTCCTGAAGCTTTCTTT. It yields the protein CASRNLVSPEAFF.